The 18 T cell receptor beta chains listed next were all sequenced from one sample in a study of siplizumab effects on memory and regulatory T cells. TCRdb keeps only in-frame clones here, not all; method: immunoSEQ multiplex PCR. The profile covers 90,000 to 110,000 clones, with about 91% appearing a single time and approximately 0.73% taken by the ten largest. Sequencing was performed on Tregs sorted from blood. The receptors were gathered from a human donor in good health.

CDR3 protein: CATSPGGRTGELFF. CDR3 in DNA: TGTGCCACCTCCCCAGGAGGACGTACCGGGGAGCTGTTTTTT. This chain joins TRBV7-3 and TRBJ2-2, with D possibly TRBD2 on 5 matching bases. The germline gives CDR1 SGHTA, CDR2 FQGTGA. Trimming removed 10 bases from V and 5 bases from J, with 17 bases in between. This CDR3 comprises 14 residues.

The chain recombines TRBV6-1 with TRBJ1-2, with a possible D match to TRBD1 (6 bases). V lost 4 bases and J lost 0, with 12 bases in between. Germline-derived CDR1 and CDR2 are MNHNS and SASEGT. The CDR3 extends over 15 amino acids. The CDR3 loop reads CASSVGGIANYGYTF. In DNA, the CDR3 is TGTGCCAGCAGTGTAGGGGGAATAGCTAACTATGGCTACACCTTC.

The CDR3 nucleotides read TGTGCCAGCAGCGAGGGACTAGCGGGAGTCAGGCACTACGAGCAGTACTTC. This sequence encodes CASSEGLAGVRHYEQYF. V gene TRBV9 combines with J gene TRBJ2-7; 14 nucleotides align to TRBD2. V lost 3 bases and J lost 3; bases outside the gene matches: 8. The CDR3 consists of 17 residues. Germline CDR1 and CDR2: SGDLS and YYNGEE.

This chain uses TRBV6-1 with TRBJ1-1, with TRBD1 as a possible D gene (5 bases). Trimming pared 6 bases from V and 3 bases from J, leaving 11 bases between. The V gene's germline CDR1 is MNHNS and CDR2 SASEGT. CDR3 length: 13 amino acids. CDR3 residues: CASRKGVYTEAFF. The CDR3 coding sequence is TGTGCCAGCAGGAAAGGGGTTTACACTGAAGCTTTCTTT.

This clone was picked up one time. The chain recombines TRBV10-3 with TRBJ1-2; weak D call: TRBD1 (5 bases). Per germline, CDR1 ENHRY and CDR2 SYGVKD. The CDR3 extends over 15 amino acids. The V gene lost 5 bases and the J gene lost 8 bases, with 21 bases spanning the gap. CDR3 nucleotides: TGTGCCATCAGTTACGACATGGCGGGACGGGAAGGCTACACCTTC. Its translation: CAISYDMAGREGYTF.

This clone appeared a few times. The chain combines TRBV4-1 with TRBJ1-2, with a tentative D call TRBD1 (6 bases). Germline V gives CDR1 MGHRA, CDR2 YSYEKL. The V and J ends lost 4 bases and 0 bases respectively, with 18 bases between them. The CDR3 is made up of 17 amino acids. The CDR3 is CASSPRRNRDANYGYTF. In DNA form, the CDR3 reads TGCGCCAGCAGCCCCCGGCGTAACAGGGACGCTAACTATGGCTACACCTTC.

This clone has only one observation. This chain joins TRBV10-3 and TRBJ1-6; no definite D call. The CDR3 sequence is 13 residues long. Trimming shortened V by 6 bases and J by 6 bases, and 9 bases separated the two germline ends. Germline-derived CDR1 and CDR2 are ENHRY and SYGVKD. CDR3 nucleotide sequence: TGTGCCATCAGAGGGATCAGTAATTCACCCCTCCACTTT. Translated, it gives CAIRGISNSPLHF.

The chain carries TRBV18 and TRBJ1-3, with 8 nucleotides matching TRBD1. The CDR3 is made up of 15 amino acids. V lost 3 bases to trimming and J lost 2 bases; unmatched junction nucleotides: 3. Germline assignment: CDR1 KGHSH and CDR2 LQKENI. This CDR3 is CASSPTGVAGNTIYF. The DNA for the CDR3 is TGTGCCAGCTCACCGACAGGGGTCGCTGGAAACACCATATATTTT. The full variable domain, completed using reference TRBV18 and TRBJ1-3, is NAGVMQNPRHLVRRRGQEARLRCSPMKGHSHVYWYRQLPEEGLKFMVYLQKENIIDESGMPKERFSAEFPKEGPSILRIQQVVRGDSAAYFCASSPTGVAGNTIYFGEGSWLTVV.

The chain employs TRBV5-1 and TRBJ2-7; TRBD1 agrees at 7 bases. Per germline, CDR1 SGHRS and CDR2 YFSETQ. The CDR3 contains 13 residues. The V gene end was trimmed by 3 bases and the J gene end by 4 bases; junction bases not matched to a gene: 4. The CDR3: CASSSDRVYEQYF. CDR3 coding DNA: TGCGCCAGCAGCTCAGACAGGGTTTACGAGCAGTACTTC.

V is TRBV14 and J is TRBJ2-2; possible D gene TRBD1, 6 bases. Trimming stripped 5 bases from V and 3 bases from J, with 19 bases between. Germline-derived CDR1 and CDR2 are SGHDN and FVKESK. CDR3 length: 17 residues. Here the CDR3 reads CASSTRTAPKDTGELFF. CDR3 nucleotides: TGTGCCAGCAGCACCCGGACAGCCCCGAAGGACACCGGGGAGCTGTTTTTT. The whole variable domain, filled in from reference TRBV14 and TRBJ2-2, reads EAGVTQFPSHSVIEKGQTVTLRCDPISGHDNLYWYRRVMGKEIKFLLHFVKESKQDESGMPNNRFLAERTGGTYSTLKVQPAELEDSGVYFCASSTRTAPKDTGELFFGEGSRLTVL.

This clone was recorded once. At one end, the junction sequence differs from germline, possibly due to a read error. The rearrangement uses TRBV7-7 and TRBJ2-7, with D unclear. Looked up from germline, CDR1 is SSHAT and CDR2 is FNYEAQ (reference sequence). This CDR3 contains 13 residues. CDR3: CASSLRSDYEQYF. CDR3 nucleotide sequence: TGTGCTAGCAGCTTACGCTCCGACTACGAGCAGTACTTC.

V and J are TRBV2 and TRBJ1-4, with D unresolved. The germline V and J ends were trimmed by 7 bases and 7 bases, with 10 bases remaining between them. CDR1 is SNHLY, CDR2 FYNNEI, per germline. This CDR3 has 12 residues. The CDR3 DNA follows: TGTGCCAGCACCCAAAGGAGTGAAAAACTGTTTTTT. Its translation is CASTQRSEKLFF.

V gene TRBV4-2 combines with J gene TRBJ2-7; D is undetermined. Germline V lookup: CDR1 LGHNA, CDR2 YNFKEQ. The CDR3 loop spans 11 amino acids. The V end was cut by 1 base, the J end by 7 bases, with 5 bases between. CDR3 sequence (DNA): TGTGCCAGCAGCCAAGCCTTAGAGCAGTACTTC. The encoded protein is CASSQALEQYF.

This clone was detected only once. This chain links TRBV4-1 with TRBJ2-3, with TRBD1 identical over 7 bases. With 4 bases clipped from V and 5 bases from J, the junction kept 12 bases outside the gene matches. Germline lookup yields CDR1 MGHRA and CDR2 YSYEKL. The CDR3 contains 16 residues. CDR3 DNA sequence: TGCGCCAGCAGCCGAAGGGGGCAGGGCGGCAGAGATACGCAGTATTTT. Translating gives CASSRRGQGGRDTQYF.

This sequence joins TRBV18 and TRBJ2-3; 9 bases match TRBD1. In germline, CDR1 is KGHSH, CDR2 LQKENI. J lost 4 bases, V lost 4 bases, and 3 bases had no gene match. This CDR3 has 14 amino acids. CDR3 protein: CASSQGTGSDTQYF. As DNA, the CDR3 is TGTGCCAGCTCACAAGGGACAGGGTCAGATACGCAGTATTTT.

The chain joins TRBV19 to TRBJ2-1; the D gene is possibly TRBD2 (5 bases). V was pared by 6 bases and J by 6 bases, with 9 bases between. Germline CDR1 is LNHDA and CDR2 is SQIVND (reference sequence). The CDR3 totals 12 residues. For the CDR3, the DNA is TGTGCCAGTAGCTATCGGGGCAATGAGCAGTTCTTC. Protein: CASSYRGNEQFF. The variable domain in full, with the rest retrieved from reference TRBV19 and TRBJ2-1, is DGGITQSPKYLFRKEGQNVTLSCEQNLNHDAMYWYRQDPGQGLRLIYYSQIVNDFQKGDIAEGYSVSREKKESFPLTVTSAQKNPTAFYLCASSYRGNEQFFGPGTRLTVL.

This rearrangement joins TRBV5-4 to TRBJ1-2; D is possibly TRBD1 (5 bases). CDR3 length equals 15 residues. Trimming stripped 3 bases from V and 3 bases from J, with 15 bases between. CDR1 is SGHNT, CDR2 YYREEE, per germline (reference sequence). In nucleotides, the CDR3 is TGTGCCAGCAGCTCTGGGGGGGTACAGTACTATGGCTACACCTTC. Encoded protein: CASSSGGVQYYGYTF.

This rearrangement joins TRBV19 to TRBJ2-1; maybe TRBD1 (6 bases). The CDR3 has 17 amino acids. Between the trimmed V and J ends, which lost 3 bases and 0 bases, there was a span of 15 bases. The germline V gene encodes CDR1 LNHDA and CDR2 SQIVND (reference sequence). CDR3 sequence: CASSITARGFSYNEQFF. In nucleotides, the CDR3 is TGTGCCAGTAGTATTACCGCCAGGGGATTCTCCTACAATGAGCAGTTCTTC.